One sample yielded the 27 T cell receptor beta chains listed below, sequenced in a study of cytomegalovirus exposure and HLA in healthy donors. This PCR relied on a set of 60 Vbeta primers and 13 Jbeta primers. Profiling relied on immunoSEQ multiplex PCR, and the TCRdb table lists in-frame clones only, not all of them. The repertoire table contains 200,000 or so clones. The sample was PBMCs. These receptors came from a boy between 10 and 17 years old in good health and CMV-seronegative.

The V gene is TRBV27, the J gene TRBJ1-2; D perhaps matches TRBD1 (6 bases). CDR1 MNHEY and CDR2 SMNVEV come from the germline V gene (reference sequence). Trimming shortened V by 6 bases and J by 9 bases, and 23 bases separated the two germline ends. The CDR3 length is 15 residues. CDR3 sequence reads: CASRTLTGNGYRYTF. For the CDR3, the DNA is TGTGCCAGCAGGACCCTCACAGGGAATGGGTATCGCTACACCTTC.

V gene TRBV7-9 combines with J gene TRBJ2-3, with 7 bases matching TRBD2. The CDR3 extends over 16 amino acids. With V trimmed by 2 bases and J by 6 bases, 11 bases remained unmatched. Germline V CDR1 and CDR2: SEHNR, FQNEAQ (reference sequence). CDR3 bases: TGTGCCAGCAGCTTATCATCAGCGGGGAGAGGGGATACGCAGTATTTT. It yields the protein CASSLSSAGRGDTQYF.

The V call is TRBV28, the J call TRBJ2-7; D is possibly TRBD1 (6 bases). Germline CDR1 and CDR2: MDHEN and SYDVKM. The CDR3 is made up of 14 amino acids. V dropped 1 base and J dropped 6 bases, with 13 bases sitting between them. DNA for the CDR3: TGTGCCAGCAGTTTATCGGAACAGGGTGCCGAGCAGTACTTC. Its protein is CASSLSEQGAEQYF.

The chain links TRBV10-3 to TRBJ2-1; D might be TRBD1 (5 bases). Germline loops: CDR1 ENHRY, CDR2 SYGVKD. CDR3 length: 15 residues. Trimming took off 6 bases at V and 8 bases at J, with 20 bases between the two ends. CDR3 sequence reads: CAIRNPDIAGHEQFF. CDR3 coding DNA: TGTGCCATCAGAAACCCGGACATAGCCGGGCATGAGCAGTTCTTC.

V is TRBV9 and J is TRBJ1-3; D is ambiguous. Germline V gene sequence: CDR1 SGDLS, CDR2 YYNGEE. The CDR3 consists of 13 residues. With 3 bases removed from V and 0 bases from J, the gap between germline ends came to 4 bases. CDR3 sequence reads: CASSASSGNTIYF. For the CDR3, the DNA is TGTGCCAGCAGCGCCAGCTCTGGAAACACCATATATTTT.

This rearrangement joins TRBV21-1 to TRBJ1-4; the D call in the table, TRBD1, was not verified against the DNA. TRBV21-1 is a pseudogene locus. The CDR3 sequence is 16 residues long. This CDR3 reads CASSKEGDGGAGKLFF. CDR3 bases: TGTGCCAGCAGCAAAGAGGGGGATGGTGGGGCTGGAAAACTGTTTTTT.

V gene TRBV7-6 combines with J gene TRBJ2-1; 7 bases align to TRBD1. The trim removed 7 bases at V and 0 bases at J, leaving 12 bases unmatched. Per germline, CDR1 SGHVS and CDR2 FNYEAQ. This CDR3 is built from 17 residues. The CDR3, as DNA: TGTGCCAGCACCAAAAGGGCAGGGGGTGGCTCCTACAATGAGCAGTTCTTC. Residues: CASTKRAGGGSYNEQFF.

The rearrangement joins TRBV27 to TRBJ2-7; tentatively, D is TRBD2 (5 bases). Germline assignment: CDR1 MNHEY and CDR2 SMNVEV (reference sequence). CDR3 length: 14 residues. Trimming took off 3 bases at V and 4 bases at J, with 13 bases between the two ends. The CDR3 sequence: CASSFSADSYEQYF. CDR3 sequence (DNA): TGTGCCAGCAGTTTTTCGGCGGACTCATACGAGCAGTACTTC.

The genes are TRBV28 and TRBJ2-4, with D possibly matching TRBD2 (6 bases). The CDR3 contains 15 residues. The germline V and J ends were trimmed by 4 bases and 0 bases, with 10 bases remaining between them. CDR1 MDHEN and CDR2 SYDVKM come from the germline V gene. This CDR3 is CASSWGLIAKNIQYF. The DNA of the CDR3 is TGTGCCAGCAGTTGGGGACTCATAGCCAAAAACATTCAGTACTTC.

The chain's CDR3 is CASSPTGETQYF. The CDR3 nucleotides are TGTGCCAGCAGCCCCACAGGGGAGACCCAGTACTTC. The chain recombines TRBV5-6 with TRBJ2-5; D perhaps matches TRBD1 (6 bases). The CDR3 is 12 amino acids. Trimming pared 4 bases from V and 5 bases from J, leaving 9 bases between. Germline values: CDR1 SGHDT, CDR2 YYEEEE.

CDR3: CASSVQGATYEQYF. DNA for the CDR3: TGTGCCAGCAGTGTACAGGGGGCCACCTACGAGCAGTACTTC. The chain uses TRBV6-1 and TRBJ2-7; 9 bases align to TRBD1. V lost 4 bases and J lost 2; bases outside the gene matches: 3. The CDR3 consists of 14 residues. The V gene's germline CDR1 is MNHNS and CDR2 SASEGT.

The CDR3 DNA is TGTGCCAGCAGCGCAGGACAGGGACAAGAGACCCAGTACTTC. Translated, it gives CASSAGQGQETQYF. The chain combines TRBV25-1 with TRBJ2-5; 8 nucleotides agree with TRBD1. The CDR3 runs to 14 residues. Losses at the gene ends were 6 bases for V and 2 bases for J; bases not matched to a gene: 5. Germline V gives CDR1 MGHDK, CDR2 SYGVNS.

The chain joins TRBV21-1 to TRBJ1-1; TRBD1 is the table's D call and was not checked against the DNA. TRBV21-1 is recorded as a pseudogene. The length of the CDR3 is 17 residues. The CDR3: CASSFSWDSCMNTEAFF. In DNA form, the CDR3 reads TGTGCCAGCAGCTTCTCCTGGGACAGTTGCATGAACACTGAAGCTTTCTTT.

The chain couples TRBV6-6 to TRBJ1-4; possibly TRBD1 for D (6 bases). Trimming took off 5 bases at V and 7 bases at J, with 17 bases between the two ends. The CDR3 extends over 15 amino acids. The germline V gene has CDR1 MNHNY and CDR2 SVGAGI (reference sequence). CDR3 coding DNA: TGTGCCAGCAGTCCCCGGGGGGGGCGCATTGAAAAACTGTTTTTT. This codes for CASSPRGGRIEKLFF.

The V gene is TRBV18, the J gene TRBJ2-1; D remains ambiguous. Trimming removed 3 bases at V and 5 bases at J, with 11 bases between. Germline loops: CDR1 KGHSH, CDR2 LQKENI. This CDR3 is built from 14 residues. The CDR3 loop reads CASSPSFRDNEQFF. The DNA for the CDR3 is TGTGCCAGCTCACCGAGCTTTCGGGACAATGAGCAGTTCTTC.

V and J are TRBV2 and TRBJ2-7; the match to TRBD2 covers 11 bases. V lost 6 bases and J lost 2; bases outside the gene matches: 6. Germline V lookup: CDR1 SNHLY, CDR2 FYNNEI. The CDR3 length is 15 residues. In DNA, the CDR3 is TGTGCCAGCAGGACCAGACTAGCGGGGACCTACGAGCAGTACTTC. Translation gives CASRTRLAGTYEQYF.

This sequence joins TRBV28 and TRBJ1-2; 7 bases are a match to TRBD1. V lost 6 bases to trimming and J lost 0 bases; unmatched junction nucleotides: 16. Per the germline V gene, CDR1 is MDHEN and CDR2 is SYDVKM. This CDR3 has 18 residues. This chain's CDR3 is CASSLTNRGGPANYGYTF. In nucleotides, the CDR3 is TGTGCCAGCAGCCTTACAAACAGGGGCGGACCTGCTAACTATGGCTACACCTTC.

The gene calls are TRBV5-6 and TRBJ2-7; TRBD1 matches 9 bases. J was trimmed by 4 bases and V by 4 bases; bases with no gene match: 6. The V gene's germline CDR1 is SGHDT and CDR2 YYEEEE. This CDR3 is built from 14 residues. The CDR3 DNA follows: TGTGCCAGCAGCAAAGGGACAGGGCGGTACGAGCAGTACTTC. Amino acid sequence: CASSKGTGRYEQYF.

The gene calls are TRBV9 and TRBJ2-1, with 9 bases lining up with TRBD1. The CDR3 sequence is 16 residues long. With V trimmed by 0 bases and J by 3 bases, 4 bases remained unmatched. Germline CDR1 is SGDLS and CDR2 is YYNGEE. The CDR3 protein is CASSVEDRGGYNEQFF. In DNA form, the CDR3 reads TGTGCCAGCAGCGTAGAAGACAGGGGGGGCTACAATGAGCAGTTCTTC.

This rearrangement joins TRBV6-5 to TRBJ2-5; D ambiguous. V was pared by 6 bases and J by 3 bases, with 17 bases between. This CDR3 comprises 15 residues. CDR1 MNHEY and CDR2 SVGAGI come from the germline V gene. This CDR3 is CASRVIALPEETQYF. The CDR3 bases are TGTGCCAGCAGGGTGATAGCCCTGCCGGAAGAGACCCAGTACTTC.

V is TRBV29-1 and J is TRBJ2-5; possibly TRBD2 for D (6 bases). The J call may be in error: the DNA end matches TRBJ2-7 better. The CDR3 sequence is 17 residues long. Germline lookup yields CDR1 SQVTM and CDR2 ANQGSEA. CDR3 sequence (DNA): TGCAGCGTTGAGACGGAGGGGACCGGGACCTGGGCTTACGAGCAGTACTTC. It encodes CSVETEGTGTWAYEQYF.

The rearrangement joins TRBV7-9 to TRBJ1-5; 7 bases line up with TRBD1. With V trimmed by 3 bases and J by 4 bases, 18 bases remained unmatched. This CDR3 comprises 19 residues. The V gene's germline CDR1 is SEHNR and CDR2 FQNEAQ (reference sequence). CDR3 in amino acids: CASSFEWTSGTARNQPQHF. The CDR3 DNA follows: TGTGCCAGCAGCTTTGAGTGGACCTCCGGGACAGCTAGGAATCAGCCCCAGCATTTT.

The chain has TRBV7-2 and TRBJ1-2; the D is unclear. V was cut by 3 bases and J by 1 base, with 6 bases left in between. From germline, CDR1 is SGHTA and CDR2 FQGNSA. The CDR3 is 13 amino acids. The CDR3 coding sequence is TGTGCCAGCAGCTTCAGGAATAACTATGGCTACACCTTC. Its translation: CASSFRNNYGYTF.

The rearrangement joins TRBV29-1 to TRBJ1-2; D not certain. CDR3 length equals 11 residues. Germline V gene data show CDR1 as SQVTM and CDR2 as ANQGSEA. V lost 7 bases, J lost 8 bases, and 14 bases lay in between. The CDR3 loop reads CSALAGGGYTF. The DNA for the CDR3 is TGCAGCGCCTTGGCCGGCGGCGGCTACACCTTC.

The chain recombines TRBV30 with TRBJ2-7, with TRBD2 matching over 8 bases. J lost 4 bases, V lost 3 bases, and 17 bases had no gene match. This CDR3 has 17 residues. Germline V lookup: CDR1 GTSNPN, CDR2 SVGIG (reference sequence). The CDR3 here is CAWRAFTGGDRRYEQYF. CDR3 DNA: TGTGCCTGGAGGGCGTTTACGGGGGGGGATAGAAGGTACGAGCAGTACTTC.

The chain employs TRBV4-1 and TRBJ2-1; weak D call: TRBD1 (8 bases). The length of the CDR3 is 18 residues. Trimming removed 3 bases at V and 1 base at J, with 19 bases between. From germline, CDR1 is MGHRA and CDR2 YSYEKL. The CDR3 DNA is TGCGCCAGCAGCCAGGTTGGACAGGGAGGGGGGTCCTACAATGAGCAGTTCTTC. Its translation: CASSQVGQGGGSYNEQFF.

The chain joins TRBV9 to TRBJ1-2; TRBD1 agrees at 8 bases. This CDR3 is 14 amino acids long. The ends lost 4 bases at V and 3 bases at J; junction bases unmatched: 5. Germline assignment: CDR1 SGDLS and CDR2 YYNGEE. In DNA form, the CDR3 reads TGTGCCAGCAGCCCCCAGGGGGCTCACTATGGCTACACCTTC. This sequence encodes CASSPQGAHYGYTF.